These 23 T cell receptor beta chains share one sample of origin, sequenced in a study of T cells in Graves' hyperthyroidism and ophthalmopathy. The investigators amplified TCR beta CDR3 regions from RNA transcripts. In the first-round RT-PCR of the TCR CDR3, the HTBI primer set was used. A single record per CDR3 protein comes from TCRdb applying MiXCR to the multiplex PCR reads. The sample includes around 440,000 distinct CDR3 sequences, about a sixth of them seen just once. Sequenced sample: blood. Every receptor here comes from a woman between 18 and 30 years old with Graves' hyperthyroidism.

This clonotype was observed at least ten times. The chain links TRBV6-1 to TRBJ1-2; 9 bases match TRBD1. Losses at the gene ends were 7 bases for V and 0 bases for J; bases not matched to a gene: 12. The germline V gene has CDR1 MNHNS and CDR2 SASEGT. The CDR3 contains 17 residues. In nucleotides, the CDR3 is TGTGCCAGCACACAGAAACAGGGGGCTGCGGCTAACTATGGCTACACCTTC. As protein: CASTQKQGAAANYGYTF.

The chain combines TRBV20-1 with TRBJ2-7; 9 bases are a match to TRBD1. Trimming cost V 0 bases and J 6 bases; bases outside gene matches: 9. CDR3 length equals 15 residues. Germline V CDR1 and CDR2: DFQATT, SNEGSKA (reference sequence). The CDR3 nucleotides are TGCAGTGCTAGAGATATGGACAGGGGTGCTCGCGAGCAGTACTTC. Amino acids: CSARDMDRGAREQYF.

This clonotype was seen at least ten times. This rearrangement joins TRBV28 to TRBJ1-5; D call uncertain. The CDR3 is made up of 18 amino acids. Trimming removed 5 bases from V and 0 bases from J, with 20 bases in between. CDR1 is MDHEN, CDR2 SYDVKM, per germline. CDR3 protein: CASSPPRGREDSNQPQHF. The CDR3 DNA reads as TGTGCCAGCAGTCCCCCGCGGGGAAGGGAGGATAGCAATCAGCCCCAGCATTTT.

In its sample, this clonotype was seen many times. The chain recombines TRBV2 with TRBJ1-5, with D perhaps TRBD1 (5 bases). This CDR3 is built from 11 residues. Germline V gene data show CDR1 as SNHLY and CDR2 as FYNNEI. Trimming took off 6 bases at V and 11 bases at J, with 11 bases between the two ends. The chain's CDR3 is CASSTGAAQHF. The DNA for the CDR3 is TGTGCCAGCAGCACTGGGGCGGCCCAGCATTTT.

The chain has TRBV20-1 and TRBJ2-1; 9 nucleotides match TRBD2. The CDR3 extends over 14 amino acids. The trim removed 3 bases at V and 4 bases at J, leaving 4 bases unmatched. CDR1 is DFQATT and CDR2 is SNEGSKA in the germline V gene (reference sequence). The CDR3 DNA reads TGCAGTGCTAGCCCTAGCGGGGATTACAATGAGCAGTTCTTC. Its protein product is CSASPSGDYNEQFF.

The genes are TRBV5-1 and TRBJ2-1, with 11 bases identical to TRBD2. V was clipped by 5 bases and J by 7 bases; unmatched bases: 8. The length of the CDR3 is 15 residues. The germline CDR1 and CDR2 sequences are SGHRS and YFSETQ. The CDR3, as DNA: TGCGCCAGCAGTTTCCTAGCGGGAGGCCTAAATGAGCAGTTCTTC. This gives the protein CASSFLAGGLNEQFF.

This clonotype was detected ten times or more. Here the CDR3 reads CASSLIWNSGSPGSYGYTF. The CDR3 DNA follows: TGTGCCAGCAGTTTAATCTGGAACAGCGGGTCTCCAGGGAGCTATGGCTACACCTTC. This rearrangement joins TRBV28 to TRBJ1-2, with a possible D match to TRBD1 (5 bases). Germline V gene sequence: CDR1 MDHEN, CDR2 SYDVKM. The CDR3 spans 19 residues. V was shortened by 2 bases and J by 4 bases, with 26 bases between the two germline ends.

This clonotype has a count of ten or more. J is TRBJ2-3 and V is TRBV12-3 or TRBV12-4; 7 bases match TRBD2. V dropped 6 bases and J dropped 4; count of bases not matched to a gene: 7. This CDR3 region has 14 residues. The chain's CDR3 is CASSGTTVSDTQYF. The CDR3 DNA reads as TGTGCCAGCAGCGGGACTACAGTGTCAGATACGCAGTATTTT.

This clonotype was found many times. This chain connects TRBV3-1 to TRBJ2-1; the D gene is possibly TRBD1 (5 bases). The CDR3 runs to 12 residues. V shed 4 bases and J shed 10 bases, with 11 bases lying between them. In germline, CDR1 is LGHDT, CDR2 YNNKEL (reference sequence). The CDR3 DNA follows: TGTGCCAGCAGCCCAGAACAGGCGGAGCAGTTCTTC. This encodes CASSPEQAEQFF.

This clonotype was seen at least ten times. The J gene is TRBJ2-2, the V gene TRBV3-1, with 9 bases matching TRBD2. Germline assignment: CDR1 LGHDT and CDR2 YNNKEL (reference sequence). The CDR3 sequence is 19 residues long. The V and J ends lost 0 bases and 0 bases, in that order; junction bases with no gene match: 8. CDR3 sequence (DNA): TGTGCCAGCAGCCAAGATCGAGCCAGCGGGGGGACGAACACCGGGGAGCTGTTTTTT. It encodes CASSQDRASGGTNTGELFF.

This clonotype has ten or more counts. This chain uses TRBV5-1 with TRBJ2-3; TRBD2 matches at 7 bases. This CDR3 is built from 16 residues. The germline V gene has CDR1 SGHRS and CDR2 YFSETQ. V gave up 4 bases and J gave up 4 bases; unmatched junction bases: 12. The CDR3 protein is CASSPPRGGGADTQYF. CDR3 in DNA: TGCGCCAGCAGCCCTCCTAGAGGCGGGGGTGCAGATACGCAGTATTTT. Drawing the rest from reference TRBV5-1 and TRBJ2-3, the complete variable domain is KAGVTQTPRYLIKTRGQQVTLSCSPISGHRSVSWYQQTPGQGLQFLFEYFSETQRNKGNFPGRFSGRQFSNSRSEMNVSTLELGDSALYLCASSPPRGGGADTQYFGPGTRLTVL.

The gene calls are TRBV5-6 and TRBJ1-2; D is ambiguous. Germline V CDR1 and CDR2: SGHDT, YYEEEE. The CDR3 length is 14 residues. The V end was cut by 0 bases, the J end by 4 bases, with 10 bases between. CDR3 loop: CASSLDQESYGYTF. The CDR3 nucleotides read TGTGCCAGCAGCTTGGATCAGGAGTCCTATGGCTACACCTTC.

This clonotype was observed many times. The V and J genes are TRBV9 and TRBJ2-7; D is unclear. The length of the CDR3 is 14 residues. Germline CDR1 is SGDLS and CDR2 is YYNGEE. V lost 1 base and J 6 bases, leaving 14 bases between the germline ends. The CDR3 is CASSVKEGSGEQYF. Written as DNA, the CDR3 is TGTGCCAGCAGCGTAAAGGAAGGGTCGGGCGAGCAGTACTTC.

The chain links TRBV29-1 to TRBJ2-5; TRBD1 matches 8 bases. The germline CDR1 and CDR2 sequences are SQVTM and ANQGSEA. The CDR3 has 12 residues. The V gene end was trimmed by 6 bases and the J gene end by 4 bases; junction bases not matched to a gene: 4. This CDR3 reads CSVDRDGETQYF. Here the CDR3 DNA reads TGCAGCGTGGACAGGGACGGAGAGACCCAGTACTTC.

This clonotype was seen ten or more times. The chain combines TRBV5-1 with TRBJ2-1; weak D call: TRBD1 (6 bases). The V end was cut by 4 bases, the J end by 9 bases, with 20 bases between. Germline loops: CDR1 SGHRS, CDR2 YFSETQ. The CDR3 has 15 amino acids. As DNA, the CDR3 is TGCGCCAGCAGCCTCACCCAGGGGCGAGGCACTGAGCAGTTCTTC. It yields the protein CASSLTQGRGTEQFF.

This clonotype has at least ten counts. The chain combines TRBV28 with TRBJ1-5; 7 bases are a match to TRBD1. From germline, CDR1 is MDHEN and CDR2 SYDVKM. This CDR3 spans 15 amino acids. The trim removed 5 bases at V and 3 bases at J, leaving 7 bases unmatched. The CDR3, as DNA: TGTGCCAGCAGTCGGGACAGCCCAAACAATCAGCCCCAGCATTTT. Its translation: CASSRDSPNNQPQHF.

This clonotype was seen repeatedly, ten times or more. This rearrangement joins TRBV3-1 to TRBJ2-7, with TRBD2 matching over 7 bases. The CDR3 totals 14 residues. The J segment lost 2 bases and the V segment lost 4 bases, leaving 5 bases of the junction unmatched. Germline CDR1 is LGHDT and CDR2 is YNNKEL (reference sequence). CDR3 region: CASSLGGGTYEQYF. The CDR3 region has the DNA TGTGCCAGCAGCCTGGGGGGGGGTACCTACGAGCAGTACTTC.

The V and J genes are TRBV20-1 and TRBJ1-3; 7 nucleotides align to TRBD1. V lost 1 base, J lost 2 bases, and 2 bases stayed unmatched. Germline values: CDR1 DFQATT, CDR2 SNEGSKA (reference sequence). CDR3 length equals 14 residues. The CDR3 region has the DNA TGCAGTGCTAGAGGTCAGGGGGCTGGAAACACCATATATTTT. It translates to CSARGQGAGNTIYF.

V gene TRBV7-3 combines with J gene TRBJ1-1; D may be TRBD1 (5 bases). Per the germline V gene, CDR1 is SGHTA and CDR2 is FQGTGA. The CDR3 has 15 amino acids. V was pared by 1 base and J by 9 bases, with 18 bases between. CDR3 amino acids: CASSLRAQAGAKAFF. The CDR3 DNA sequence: TGTGCCAGCAGCTTAAGGGCCCAGGCCGGGGCGAAAGCTTTCTTT. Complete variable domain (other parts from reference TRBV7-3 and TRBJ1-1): GAGVSQTPSNKVTEKGKYVELRCDPISGHTALYWYRQSLGQGPEFLIYFQGTGAADDSGLPNDRFFAVRPEGSVSTLKIQRTERGDSAVYLCASSLRAQAGAKAFFGQGTRLTVV.

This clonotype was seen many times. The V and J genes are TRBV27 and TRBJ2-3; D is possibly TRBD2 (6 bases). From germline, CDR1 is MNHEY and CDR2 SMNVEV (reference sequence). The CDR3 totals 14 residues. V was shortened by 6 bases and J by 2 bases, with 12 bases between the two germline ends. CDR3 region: CASSLGDFTDTQYF. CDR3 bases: TGTGCCAGCAGCCTGGGGGACTTCACAGATACGCAGTATTTT.

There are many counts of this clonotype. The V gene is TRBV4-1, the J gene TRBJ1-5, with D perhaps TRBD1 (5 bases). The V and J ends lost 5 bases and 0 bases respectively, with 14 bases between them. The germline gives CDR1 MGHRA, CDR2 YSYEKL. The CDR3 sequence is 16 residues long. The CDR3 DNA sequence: TGCGCCAGCAGCAATGGGGGGAAGGGTAGCAATCAGCCCCAGCATTTT. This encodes CASSNGGKGSNQPQHF.

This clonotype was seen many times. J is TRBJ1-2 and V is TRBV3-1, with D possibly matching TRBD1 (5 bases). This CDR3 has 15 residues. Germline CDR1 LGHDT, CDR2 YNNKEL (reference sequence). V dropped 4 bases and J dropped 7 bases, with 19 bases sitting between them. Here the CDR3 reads CASSLPAPGRVGYTF. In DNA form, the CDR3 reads TGTGCCAGCAGCCTTCCCGCCCCAGGGAGAGTTGGCTACACCTTC.

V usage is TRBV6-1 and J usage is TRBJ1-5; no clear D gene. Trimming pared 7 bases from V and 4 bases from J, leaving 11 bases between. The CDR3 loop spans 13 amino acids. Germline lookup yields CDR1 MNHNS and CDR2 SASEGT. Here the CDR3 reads CASTTGVNQPQHF. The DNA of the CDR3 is TGTGCCAGCACGACCGGGGTTAATCAGCCCCAGCATTTT.